One sample yielded the 9 T cell receptor beta chains listed below, sequenced in a study of blood T cell repertoires in COVID-19. TCRdb keeps only in-frame clones here, not all; method: immunoSEQ multiplex PCR. The sample holds some 200,000 clones; 85% to 90% are singletons and the top ten take roughly 6%. Input material: peripheral blood. These receptors all stem from a man aged 40-55 years with active or convalescent COVID-19.

V and J are TRBV19 and TRBJ1-2; TRBD1 is a possible D gene (5 bases). This CDR3 contains 14 residues. Germline V gene lookup returns CDR1 LNHDA and CDR2 SQIVND (reference sequence). V lost 7 bases and J 7 bases, leaving 19 bases between the germline ends. The CDR3 spells CASTPPGGDRGYTF. The CDR3 DNA sequence: TGTGCCAGTACCCCACCTGGGGGGGATCGTGGCTACACCTTC.

The gene calls are TRBV29-1 and TRBJ2-2; no definite D call. V lost 7 bases, J lost 1 base, and 10 bases lay in between. The CDR3 sequence is 13 residues long. In germline, CDR1 is SQVTM, CDR2 ANQGSEA. The DNA for the CDR3 is TGCAGCGCCGACACTTTGAACACCGGGGAGCTGTTTTTT. This gives the protein CSADTLNTGELFF.

The rearrangement joins TRBV7-3 to TRBJ1-5; D gene uncertain. In germline, CDR1 is SGHTA, CDR2 FQGTGA. The CDR3 extends over 14 amino acids. The V gene lost 7 bases and the J gene lost 3 bases, with 13 bases spanning the gap. CDR3 region: CASTRRDSNQPQHF. CDR3 nucleotides: TGTGCCAGCACCCGGAGGGATTCCAATCAGCCCCAGCATTTT. The whole variable domain, filled in from reference TRBV7-3 and TRBJ1-5, reads GAGVSQTPSNKVTEKGKYVELRCDPISGHTALYWYRQSLGQGPEFLIYFQGTGAADDSGLPNDRFFAVRPEGSVSTLKIQRTERGDSAVYLCASTRRDSNQPQHFGDGTRLSIL.

The DNA for the CDR3 is TGTGCCAGCAGCTTCAGGGGCAGCTATGGCTACACCTTC. Amino acids: CASSFRGSYGYTF. The chain recombines TRBV11-2 with TRBJ1-2, with a weak D call TRBD1 (6 bases). Trimming left V 3 bases short and J 4 bases short, with 9 bases between. The CDR3 sequence is 13 residues long. Germline lookup yields CDR1 SGHAT and CDR2 FQNNGV.

The chain combines TRBV5-1 with TRBJ2-3; TRBD1 might be the D (6 bases). Germline V gives CDR1 SGHRS, CDR2 YFSETQ. V dropped 3 bases and J dropped 4 bases, with 12 bases sitting between them. CDR3 length: 14 amino acids. This chain's CDR3 is CASSSSAGADTQYF. CDR3 nucleotides: TGCGCCAGCAGCTCCTCAGCAGGGGCAGATACGCAGTATTTT.

The chain carries TRBV9 and TRBJ1-2; 8 bases align to TRBD1. Trimming cost V 2 bases and J 6 bases; bases outside gene matches: 6. CDR1 is SGDLS, CDR2 YYNGEE, per germline. The CDR3 extends over 14 amino acids. The CDR3 reads CASSVPAGGNGYTF. As DNA, the CDR3 is TGTGCCAGCAGCGTTCCCGCAGGGGGCAATGGCTACACCTTC.

The chain uses TRBV27 and TRBJ2-2; D ambiguous. CDR1 MNHEY and CDR2 SMNVEV come from the germline V gene (reference sequence). The ends were cut back, 1 base at V and 2 bases at J, with 5 bases in the middle. The CDR3 has 14 amino acids. The CDR3: CASSLWLNTGELFF. The CDR3 nucleotides are TGTGCCAGCAGTTTATGGCTTAACACCGGGGAGCTGTTTTTT.

The J gene is TRBJ2-7, the V gene TRBV6-1, with 12 positions matching TRBD1. Unmatched junction bases numbered 5, after V lost 3 bases and J lost 5 bases. CDR1 and CDR2 (germline): MNHNS, SASEGT. This CDR3 region has 15 residues. The CDR3 DNA follows: TGTGCCAGCAGTGAGGCCGGGACAGGGGGCAACGAGCAGTACTTC. This gives the protein CASSEAGTGGNEQYF.

This sequence joins TRBV27 and TRBJ1-5; the D gene is possibly TRBD1 (5 bases). The germline gives CDR1 MNHEY, CDR2 SMNVEV (reference sequence). V dropped 1 base and J dropped 5 bases, with 9 bases sitting between them. The CDR3 spans 14 residues. CDR3 sequence (DNA): TGTGCCAGCAGTTTATTGGGGCCTCATCAGCCCCAGCATTTT. Translated: CASSLLGPHQPQHF.